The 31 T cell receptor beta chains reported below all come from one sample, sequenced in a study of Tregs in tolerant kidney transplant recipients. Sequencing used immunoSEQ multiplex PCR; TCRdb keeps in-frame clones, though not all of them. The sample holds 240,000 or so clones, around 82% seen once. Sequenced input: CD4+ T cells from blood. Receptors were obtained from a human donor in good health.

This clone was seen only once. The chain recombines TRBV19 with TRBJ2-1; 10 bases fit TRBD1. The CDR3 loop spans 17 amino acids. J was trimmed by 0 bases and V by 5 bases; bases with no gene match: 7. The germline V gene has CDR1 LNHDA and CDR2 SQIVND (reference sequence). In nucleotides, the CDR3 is TGTGCCAGTAGTCGAGGACAGGGGGTTAGCTCCTACAATGAGCAGTTCTTC. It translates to CASSRGQGVSSYNEQFF.

In nucleotides, the CDR3 is TGTGCCAGCAGTTACTCCCCGGGACAGCCTATTCAGTACTTC. It translates to CASSYSPGQPIQYF. The rearrangement links TRBV6-6 to TRBJ2-4, with TRBD1 identical over 7 bases. V lost 0 bases and J lost 10; bases outside the gene matches: 6. The germline CDR1 and CDR2 sequences are MNHNY and SVGAGI (reference sequence). This CDR3 has 14 amino acids.

CDR3 region: CASMQAGVHNEQFF. In DNA form, the CDR3 reads TGTGCCAGCATGCAGGCGGGTGTCCACAATGAGCAGTTCTTC. The V call is TRBV6-6, the J call TRBJ2-1, with D possibly being TRBD2 (5 bases). Trimming left V 7 bases short and J 5 bases short, with 15 bases between. In germline, CDR1 is MNHNY, CDR2 SVGAGI (reference sequence). The CDR3 sequence is 14 residues long.

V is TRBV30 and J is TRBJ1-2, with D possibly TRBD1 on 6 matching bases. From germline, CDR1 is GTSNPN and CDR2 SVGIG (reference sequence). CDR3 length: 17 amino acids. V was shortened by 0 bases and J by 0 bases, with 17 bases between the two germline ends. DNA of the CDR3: TGTGCCTGGAGTGTACCCCGATTACAGGGATCTAACTATGGCTACACCTTC. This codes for CAWSVPRLQGSNYGYTF.

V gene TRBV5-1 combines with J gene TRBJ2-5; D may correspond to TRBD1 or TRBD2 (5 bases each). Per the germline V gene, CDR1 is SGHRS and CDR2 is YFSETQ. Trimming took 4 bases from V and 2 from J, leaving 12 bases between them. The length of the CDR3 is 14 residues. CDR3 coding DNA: TGCGCCAGCAGCATGGGACGGAGTCAAGAGACCCAGTACTTC. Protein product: CASSMGRSQETQYF. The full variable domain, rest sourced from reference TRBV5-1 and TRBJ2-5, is KAGVTQTPRYLIKTRGQQVTLSCSPISGHRSVSWYQQTPGQGLQFLFEYFSETQRNKGNFPGRFSGRQFSNSRSEMNVSTLELGDSALYLCASSMGRSQETQYFGPGTRLLVL.

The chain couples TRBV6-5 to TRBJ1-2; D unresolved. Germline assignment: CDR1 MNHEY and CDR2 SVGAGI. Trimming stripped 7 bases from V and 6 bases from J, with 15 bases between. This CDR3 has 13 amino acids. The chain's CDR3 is CASTPAGLHGYTF. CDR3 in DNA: TGTGCCAGCACTCCAGCGGGGTTGCATGGCTACACCTTC.

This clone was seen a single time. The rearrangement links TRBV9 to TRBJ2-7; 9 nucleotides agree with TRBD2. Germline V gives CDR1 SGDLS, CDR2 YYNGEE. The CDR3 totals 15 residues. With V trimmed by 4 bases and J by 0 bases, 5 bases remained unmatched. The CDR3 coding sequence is TGTGCCAGCAGCCGGCAGACTAGCGGCTCCTACGAGCAGTACTTC. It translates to CASSRQTSGSYEQYF. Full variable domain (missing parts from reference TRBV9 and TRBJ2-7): DSGVTQTPKHLITATGQRVTLRCSPRSGDLSVYWYQQSLDQGLQFLIQYYNGEERAKGNILERFSAQQFPDLHSELNLSSLELGDSALYFCASSRQTSGSYEQYFGPGTRLTVT.

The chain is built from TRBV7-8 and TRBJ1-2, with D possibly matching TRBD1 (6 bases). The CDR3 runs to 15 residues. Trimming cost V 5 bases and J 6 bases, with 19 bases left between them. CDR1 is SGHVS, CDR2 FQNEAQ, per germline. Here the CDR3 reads CASSPARTGSNGYTF. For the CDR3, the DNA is TGTGCCAGCAGCCCAGCCAGAACAGGGTCGAATGGCTACACCTTC.

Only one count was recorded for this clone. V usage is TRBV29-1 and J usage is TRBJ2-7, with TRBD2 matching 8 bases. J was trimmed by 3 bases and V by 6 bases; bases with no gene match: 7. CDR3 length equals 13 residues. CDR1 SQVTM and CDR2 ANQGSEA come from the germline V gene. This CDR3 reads CSVKTGTSYEQYF. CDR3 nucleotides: TGCAGCGTGAAAACCGGGACTAGCTACGAGCAGTACTTC.

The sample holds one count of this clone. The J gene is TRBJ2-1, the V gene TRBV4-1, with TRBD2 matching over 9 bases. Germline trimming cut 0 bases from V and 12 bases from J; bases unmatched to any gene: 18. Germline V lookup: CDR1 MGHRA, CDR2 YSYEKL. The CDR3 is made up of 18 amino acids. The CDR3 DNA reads TGCGCCAGCAGCCAAGAGGTCTCGAGGGGACTAGCTCTTCTAGGGCAGTTCTTC. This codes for CASSQEVSRGLALLGQFF.

CDR3: CASSIQGADTQYF. The CDR3 region has the DNA TGTGCCAGTAGTATCCAGGGTGCAGATACGCAGTATTTT. The V and J genes are TRBV19 and TRBJ2-3; D is possibly TRBD1 (5 bases). Looked up from germline, CDR1 is LNHDA and CDR2 is SQIVND (reference sequence). Trimming took 3 bases from V and 4 from J, leaving 8 bases between them. There are 13 residues in the CDR3. Full variable domain (rest looked up from reference TRBV19 and TRBJ2-3): DGGITQSPKYLFRKEGQNVTLSCEQNLNHDAMYWYRQDPGQGLRLIYYSQIVNDFQKGDIAEGYSVSREKKESFPLTVTSAQKNPTAFYLCASSIQGADTQYFGPGTRLTVL.

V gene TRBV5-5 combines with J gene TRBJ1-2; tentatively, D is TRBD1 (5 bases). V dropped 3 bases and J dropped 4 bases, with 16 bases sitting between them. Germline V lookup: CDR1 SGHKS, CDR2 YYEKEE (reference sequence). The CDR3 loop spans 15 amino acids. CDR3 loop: CASSSQGRVTYGYTF. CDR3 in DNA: TGTGCCAGCAGCTCCCAAGGCAGGGTTACCTATGGCTACACCTTC.

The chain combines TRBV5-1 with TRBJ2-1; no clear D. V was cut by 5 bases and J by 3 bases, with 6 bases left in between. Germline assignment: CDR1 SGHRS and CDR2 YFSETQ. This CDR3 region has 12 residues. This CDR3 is CASSTDYNEQFF. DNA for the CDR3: TGCGCCAGCAGTACAGACTACAATGAGCAGTTCTTC.

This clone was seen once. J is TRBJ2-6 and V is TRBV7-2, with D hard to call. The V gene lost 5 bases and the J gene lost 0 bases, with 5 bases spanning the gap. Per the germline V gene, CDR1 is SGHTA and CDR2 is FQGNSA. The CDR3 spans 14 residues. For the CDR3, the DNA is TGTGCCAGCAGCCTCAGCTCTGGGGCCAACGTCCTGACTTTC. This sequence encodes CASSLSSGANVLTF.

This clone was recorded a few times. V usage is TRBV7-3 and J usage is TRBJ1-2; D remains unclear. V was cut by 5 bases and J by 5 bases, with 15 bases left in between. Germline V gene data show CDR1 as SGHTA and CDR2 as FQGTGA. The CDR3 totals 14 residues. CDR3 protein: CASSPRGGEYGYTF. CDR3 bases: TGTGCCAGCAGCCCGCGTGGCGGGGAGTATGGCTACACCTTC.

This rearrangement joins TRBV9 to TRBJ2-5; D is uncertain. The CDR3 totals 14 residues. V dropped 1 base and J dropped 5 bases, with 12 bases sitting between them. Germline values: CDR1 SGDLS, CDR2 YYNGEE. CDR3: CASSVRVNWETQYF. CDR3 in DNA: TGTGCCAGCAGCGTAAGGGTCAACTGGGAGACCCAGTACTTC.

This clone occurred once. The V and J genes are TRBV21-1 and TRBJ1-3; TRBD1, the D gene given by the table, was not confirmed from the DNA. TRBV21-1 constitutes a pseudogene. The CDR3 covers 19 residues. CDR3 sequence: CASSPRGQGPPGGGNTIYF. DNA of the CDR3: TGTGCCAGCAGCCCCCGAGGACAGGGCCCCCCGGGCGGTGGAAACACCATATATTTT.

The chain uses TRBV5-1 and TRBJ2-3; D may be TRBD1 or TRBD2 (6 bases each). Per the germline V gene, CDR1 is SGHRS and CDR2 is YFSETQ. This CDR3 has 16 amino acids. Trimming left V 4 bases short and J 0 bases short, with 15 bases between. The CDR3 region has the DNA TGCGCCAGCAGCCTGGGGGCCAGCGGGAGCACAGATACGCAGTATTTT. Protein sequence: CASSLGASGSTDTQYF.

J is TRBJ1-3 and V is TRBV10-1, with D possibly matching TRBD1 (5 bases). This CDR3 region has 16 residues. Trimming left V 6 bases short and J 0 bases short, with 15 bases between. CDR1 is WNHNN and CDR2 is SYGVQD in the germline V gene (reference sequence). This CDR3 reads CASSKNRGTSGNTIYF. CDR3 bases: TGCGCCAGCAGCAAAAATAGGGGAACCTCTGGAAACACCATATATTTT.

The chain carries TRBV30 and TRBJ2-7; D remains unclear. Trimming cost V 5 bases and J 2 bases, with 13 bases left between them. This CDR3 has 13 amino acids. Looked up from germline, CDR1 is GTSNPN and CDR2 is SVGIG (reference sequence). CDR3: CAWATLSAYEQYF. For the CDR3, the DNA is TGTGCCTGGGCGACCCTGAGCGCCTACGAGCAGTACTTC.

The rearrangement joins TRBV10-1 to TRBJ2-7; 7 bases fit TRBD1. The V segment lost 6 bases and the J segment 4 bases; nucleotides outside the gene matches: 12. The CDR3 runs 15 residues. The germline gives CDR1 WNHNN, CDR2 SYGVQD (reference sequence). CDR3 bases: TGCGCCAGCAGCCGGAGGAGAGGGGGCGAATACGAGCAGTACTTC. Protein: CASSRRRGGEYEQYF.

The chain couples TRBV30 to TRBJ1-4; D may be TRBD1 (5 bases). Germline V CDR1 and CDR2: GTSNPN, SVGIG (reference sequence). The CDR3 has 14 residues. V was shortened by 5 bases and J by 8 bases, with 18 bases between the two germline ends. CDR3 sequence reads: CAWGTPGGGEKLFF. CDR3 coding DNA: TGTGCCTGGGGGACCCCCGGGGGTGGGGAAAAACTGTTTTTT. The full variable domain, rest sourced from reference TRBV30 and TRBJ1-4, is SQTIHQWPATLVQPVGSPLSLECTVEGTSNPNLYWYRQAAGRGLQLLFYSVGIGQISSEVPQNLSASRPQDRQFILSSKKLLLSDSGFYLCAWGTPGGGEKLFFGSGTQLSVL.

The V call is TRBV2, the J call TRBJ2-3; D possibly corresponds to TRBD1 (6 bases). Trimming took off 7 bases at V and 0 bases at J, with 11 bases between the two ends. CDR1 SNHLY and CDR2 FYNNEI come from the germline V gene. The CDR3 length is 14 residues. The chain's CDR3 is CASKQTGSTDTQYF. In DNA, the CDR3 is TGTGCCAGCAAACAGACAGGTAGCACAGATACGCAGTATTTT.

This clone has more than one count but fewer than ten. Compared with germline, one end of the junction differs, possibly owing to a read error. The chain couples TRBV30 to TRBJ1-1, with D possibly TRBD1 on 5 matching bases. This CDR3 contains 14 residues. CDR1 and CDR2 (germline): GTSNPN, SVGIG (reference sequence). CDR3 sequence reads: CAWSGRRGEPEACF. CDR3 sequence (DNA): TGTGCCTGGAGTGGCCGGAGGGGTGAGCCGGAAGCTTGCTTT.

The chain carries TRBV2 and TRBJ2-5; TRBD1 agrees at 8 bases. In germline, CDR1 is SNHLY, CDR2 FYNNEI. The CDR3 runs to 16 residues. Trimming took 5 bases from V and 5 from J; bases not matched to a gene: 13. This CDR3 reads CASSPTEGRGRETQYF. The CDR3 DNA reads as TGTGCCAGCAGTCCGACGGAGGGCAGGGGGCGGGAGACCCAGTACTTC.

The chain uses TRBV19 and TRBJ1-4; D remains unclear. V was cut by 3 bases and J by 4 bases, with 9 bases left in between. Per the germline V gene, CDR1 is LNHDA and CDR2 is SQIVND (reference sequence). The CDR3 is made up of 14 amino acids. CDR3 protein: CASSMRTDNEKLFF. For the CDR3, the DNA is TGTGCCAGTAGTATGAGGACGGATAATGAAAAACTGTTTTTT. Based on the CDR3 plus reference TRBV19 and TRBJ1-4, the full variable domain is DGGITQSPKYLFRKEGQNVTLSCEQNLNHDAMYWYRQDPGQGLRLIYYSQIVNDFQKGDIAEGYSVSREKKESFPLTVTSAQKNPTAFYLCASSMRTDNEKLFFGSGTQLSVL.

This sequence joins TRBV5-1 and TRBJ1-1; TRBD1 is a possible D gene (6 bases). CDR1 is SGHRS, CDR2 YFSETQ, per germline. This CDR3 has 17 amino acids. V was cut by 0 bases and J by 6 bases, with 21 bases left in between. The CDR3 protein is CASSLDGGLYDNAEAFF. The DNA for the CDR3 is TGCGCCAGCAGCTTGGATGGGGGGCTCTATGATAACGCTGAAGCTTTCTTT.

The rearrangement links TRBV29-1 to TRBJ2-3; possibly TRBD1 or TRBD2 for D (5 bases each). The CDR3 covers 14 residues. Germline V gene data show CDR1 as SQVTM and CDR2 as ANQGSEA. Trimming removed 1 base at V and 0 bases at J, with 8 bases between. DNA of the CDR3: TGCAGCGTTGAAGTGGGGGTCAGCACAGATACGCAGTATTTT. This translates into CSVEVGVSTDTQYF.

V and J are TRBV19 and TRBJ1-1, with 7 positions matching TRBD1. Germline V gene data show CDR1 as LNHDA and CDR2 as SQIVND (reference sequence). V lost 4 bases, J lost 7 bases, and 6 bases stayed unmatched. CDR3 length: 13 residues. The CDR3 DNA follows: TGTGCCAGTAGTACCGGGACAGCTTATGAAGCTTTCTTT. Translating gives CASSTGTAYEAFF. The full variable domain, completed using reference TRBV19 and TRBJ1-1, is DGGITQSPKYLFRKEGQNVTLSCEQNLNHDAMYWYRQDPGQGLRLIYYSQIVNDFQKGDIAEGYSVSREKKESFPLTVTSAQKNPTAFYLCASSTGTAYEAFFGQGTRLTVV.

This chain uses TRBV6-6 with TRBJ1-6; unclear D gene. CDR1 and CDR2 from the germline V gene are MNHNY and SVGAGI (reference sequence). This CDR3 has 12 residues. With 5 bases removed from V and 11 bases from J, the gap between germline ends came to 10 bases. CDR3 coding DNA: TGTGCCAGCAGTAACAACGGGACACCCCTCCACTTT. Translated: CASSNNGTPLHF.

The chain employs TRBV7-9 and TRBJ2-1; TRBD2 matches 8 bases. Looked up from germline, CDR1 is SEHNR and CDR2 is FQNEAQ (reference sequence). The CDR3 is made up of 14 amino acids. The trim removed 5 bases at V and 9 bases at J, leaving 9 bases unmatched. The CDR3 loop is CASSPGGAVSEQFF. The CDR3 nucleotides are TGTGCCAGCAGCCCCGGGGGGGCAGTGAGTGAGCAGTTCTTC.